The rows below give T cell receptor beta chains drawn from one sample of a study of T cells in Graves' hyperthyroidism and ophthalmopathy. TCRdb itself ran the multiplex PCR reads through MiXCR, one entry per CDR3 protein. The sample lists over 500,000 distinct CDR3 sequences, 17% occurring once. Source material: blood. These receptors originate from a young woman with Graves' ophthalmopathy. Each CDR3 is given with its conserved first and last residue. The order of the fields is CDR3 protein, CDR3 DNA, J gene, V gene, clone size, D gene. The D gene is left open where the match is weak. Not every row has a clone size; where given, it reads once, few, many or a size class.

cdr3_aa: CASSPTPTGLGYTF
cdr3_nt: TGTGCCAGCAGCCCCACTCCGACAGGGCTTGGCTACACCTTC
j_call: TRBJ1-2
v_call: TRBV6-1
clone_size: NA
d_call: TRBD1

cdr3_aa: CASSLLAEQFF
cdr3_nt: TGTGCCAGCAGCTTGCTAGCGGAGCAGTTCTTC
j_call: TRBJ2-1
v_call: TRBV12-3/TRBV12-4
clone_size: NA
d_call: NA

cdr3_aa: CASSTLGETDTQYF
cdr3_nt: TGTGCCAGCAGTACCCTCGGGGAAACAGATACGCAGTATTTT
j_call: TRBJ2-3
v_call: TRBV27
clone_size: many
d_call: NA

cdr3_aa: CASISPGPQRAFF
cdr3_nt: TGTGCCAGCATATCCCCGGGCCCCCAAAGGGCTTTCTTT
j_call: TRBJ1-1
v_call: TRBV6-1
clone_size: NA
d_call: NA

cdr3_aa: CASSLRGGFYNEQFF
cdr3_nt: TGCGCCAGCAGCTTGCGGGGGGGATTCTACAATGAGCAGTTCTTC
j_call: TRBJ2-1
v_call: TRBV5-1
clone_size: many
d_call: TRBD2

cdr3_aa: CAWAIGGLGAGELFF
cdr3_nt: TGTGCCTGGGCGATCGGGGGCCTGGGGGCCGGGGAGCTGTTTTTT
j_call: TRBJ2-2
v_call: TRBV30
clone_size: NA
d_call: NA

cdr3_aa: CASSSGTSKNTQYF
cdr3_nt: TGTGCCAGCAGCTCTGGGACTAGTAAGAATACGCAGTATTTT
j_call: TRBJ2-3
v_call: TRBV7-3
clone_size: NA
d_call: TRBD2

cdr3_aa: CSATPDRANEQYF
cdr3_nt: TGCAGTGCTACCCCGGACAGGGCCAACGAGCAGTACTTC
j_call: TRBJ2-7
v_call: TRBV20-1
clone_size: many
d_call: TRBD1

cdr3_aa: CSAPGTVSSYEQYF
cdr3_nt: TGCAGTGCCCCCGGGACGGTGAGCTCCTACGAGCAGTACTTC
j_call: TRBJ2-7
v_call: TRBV20-1
clone_size: many
d_call: NA

cdr3_aa: CASFGADSYEQYF
cdr3_nt: TGTGCCAGCTTTGGGGCCGACTCCTACGAGCAGTACTTC
j_call: TRBJ2-7
v_call: TRBV5-8
clone_size: few
d_call: NA

cdr3_aa: CASSTTGTSGDEQFF
cdr3_nt: TGTGCCAGTAGTACCACCGGGACTAGCGGGGATGAGCAGTTCTTC
j_call: TRBJ2-1
v_call: TRBV19
clone_size: few
d_call: TRBD2

cdr3_aa: CASSLPPGQGASHYGYTF
cdr3_nt: TGTGCCAGCAGCTTACCCCCGGGACAGGGGGCCTCCCACTATGGCTACACCTTC
j_call: TRBJ1-2
v_call: TRBV27
clone_size: many
d_call: TRBD1

cdr3_aa: CASTLRQGGTEAFF
cdr3_nt: TGTGCCAGCACCCTACGTCAAGGGGGCACTGAAGCTTTCTTT
j_call: TRBJ1-1
v_call: TRBV6-1
clone_size: NA
d_call: NA

cdr3_aa: CASSLVGWGSENTGELFF
cdr3_nt: TGTGCCAGCAGCTTAGTGGGTTGGGGGAGCGAAAACACCGGGGAGCTGTTTTTT
j_call: TRBJ2-2
v_call: TRBV11-3
clone_size: many
d_call: NA

cdr3_aa: CASLQANRNIQYF
cdr3_nt: TGCGCCAGCTTACAGGCCAACAGGAACATTCAGTACTTC
j_call: TRBJ2-4
v_call: TRBV10-2
clone_size: few
d_call: NA

cdr3_aa: CASSFPPLKRERDEQFF
cdr3_nt: TGTGCCAGCAGTTTTCCCCCGCTAAAGCGGGAGAGGGATGAGCAGTTCTTC
j_call: TRBJ2-1
v_call: TRBV6-2/TRBV6-3
clone_size: many
d_call: TRBD2

cdr3_aa: CASSLVGAGDTEAFF
cdr3_nt: TGCGCCAGCAGCTTGGTCGGGGCCGGGGACACTGAAGCTTTCTTT
j_call: TRBJ1-1
v_call: TRBV5-1
clone_size: NA
d_call: NA

cdr3_aa: CASSPRDISNEQFF
cdr3_nt: TGTGCCAGCAGCCCACGGGACATTAGCAATGAGCAGTTCTTC
j_call: TRBJ2-1
v_call: TRBV7-3
clone_size: many
d_call: NA

cdr3_aa: CASSFRAGAGTGELFF
cdr3_nt: TGTGCCAGCAGCTTCCGAGCGGGGGCGGGGACCGGGGAGCTGTTTTTT
j_call: TRBJ2-2
v_call: TRBV7-3
clone_size: many
d_call: TRBD2

cdr3_aa: CAWSPDRGYSPLHF
cdr3_nt: TGTGCCTGGAGTCCGGACAGGGGATATTCACCCCTCCACTTT
j_call: TRBJ1-6
v_call: TRBV30
clone_size: many
d_call: TRBD1

cdr3_aa: CASSPGVLGNYGYTF
cdr3_nt: TGTGCCAGCAGCCCTGGGGTGCTCGGGAACTATGGCTACACCTTC
j_call: TRBJ1-2
v_call: TRBV7-2
clone_size: many
d_call: NA

cdr3_aa: CASGTVWEKLFF
cdr3_nt: TGTGCCAGCGGGACGGTTTGGGAAAAACTGTTTTTT
j_call: TRBJ1-4
v_call: TRBV3-1
clone_size: NA
d_call: NA

cdr3_aa: CASTGGYEQYF
cdr3_nt: TGTGCCAGCACTGGAGGGTACGAGCAGTACTTC
j_call: TRBJ2-7
v_call: TRBV28
clone_size: many
d_call: NA

cdr3_aa: CASSNRAGGKSYNEQFF
cdr3_nt: TGTGCCAGCAGCAATAGAGCAGGGGGCAAGTCCTACAATGAGCAGTTCTTC
j_call: TRBJ2-1
v_call: TRBV7-9
clone_size: many
d_call: TRBD1

cdr3_aa: CASSQSPPSYTF
cdr3_nt: TGTGCCAGCAGCCAAAGCCCGCCAAGCTACACCTTC
j_call: TRBJ1-2
v_call: TRBV6-1
clone_size: few
d_call: NA

cdr3_aa: CASRPGTGGKNTEAFF
cdr3_nt: TGTGCCAGCAGGCCCGGGACAGGCGGTAAGAACACTGAAGCTTTCTTT
j_call: TRBJ1-1
v_call: TRBV28
clone_size: many
d_call: TRBD1

cdr3_aa: CSARDNDRQGDEQYF
cdr3_nt: TGCAGTGCTAGAGATAATGACCGACAGGGGGACGAGCAGTACTTC
j_call: TRBJ2-7
v_call: TRBV20-1
clone_size: NA
d_call: TRBD1

cdr3_aa: CASSLWSGRVTFSTEAFF
cdr3_nt: TGTGCCAGCAGTTTATGGAGTGGCAGGGTGACCTTTAGCACTGAAGCTTTCTTT
j_call: TRBJ1-1
v_call: TRBV12-3/TRBV12-4
clone_size: few
d_call: NA

cdr3_aa: CASSDRDRGNEQYF
cdr3_nt: TGTGCCAGCAGTGACCGGGACAGGGGCAACGAGCAGTACTTC
j_call: TRBJ2-7
v_call: TRBV27
clone_size: many
d_call: TRBD1

cdr3_aa: CSASMEYEQYF
cdr3_nt: TGCAGTGCTAGTATGGAGTACGAGCAGTACTTC
j_call: TRBJ2-7
v_call: TRBV20-1
clone_size: NA
d_call: NA

cdr3_aa: CASSLASGRGFDEQFF
cdr3_nt: TGTGCCAGCAGCTTGGCTAGCGGGAGGGGTTTTGATGAGCAGTTCTTC
j_call: TRBJ2-1
v_call: TRBV7-3
clone_size: many
d_call: TRBD2

cdr3_aa: CASSRVQGQNTEAFF
cdr3_nt: TGCGCCAGCAGCCGAGTACAGGGGCAGAACACTGAAGCTTTCTTT
j_call: TRBJ1-1
v_call: TRBV4-1
clone_size: once
d_call: TRBD1

cdr3_aa: CASKPGQWSTNEKLFF
cdr3_nt: TGTGCCAGCAAACCGGGACAATGGTCAACTAATGAAAAACTGTTTTTT
j_call: TRBJ1-4
v_call: TRBV12-3/TRBV12-4
clone_size: few
d_call: NA